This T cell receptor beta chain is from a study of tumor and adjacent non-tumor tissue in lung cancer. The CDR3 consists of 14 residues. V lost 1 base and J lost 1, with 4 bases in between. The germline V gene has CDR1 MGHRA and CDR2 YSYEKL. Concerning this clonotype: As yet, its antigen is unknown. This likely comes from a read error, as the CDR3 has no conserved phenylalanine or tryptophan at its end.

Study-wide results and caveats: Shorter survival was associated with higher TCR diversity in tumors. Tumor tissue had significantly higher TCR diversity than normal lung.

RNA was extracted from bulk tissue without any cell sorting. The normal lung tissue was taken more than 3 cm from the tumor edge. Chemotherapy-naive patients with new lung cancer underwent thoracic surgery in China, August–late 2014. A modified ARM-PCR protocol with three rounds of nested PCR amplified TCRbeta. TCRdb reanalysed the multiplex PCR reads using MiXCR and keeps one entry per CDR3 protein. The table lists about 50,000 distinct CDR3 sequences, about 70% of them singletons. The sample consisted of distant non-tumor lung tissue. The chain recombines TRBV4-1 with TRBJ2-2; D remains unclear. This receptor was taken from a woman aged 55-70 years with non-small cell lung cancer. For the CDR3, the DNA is TGCGCCAGCAGCCAAGTCCGGAACACCGGGGAGCTGTTTTAT. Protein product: CASSQVRNTGELFY.